This TCR beta chain was captured by sequencing in a study of T cells after yellow fever vaccination. TCRdb reprocessed the 5' RACE reads via MiXCR and lists one record per CDR3 protein. The sample consists of about 210,000 distinct CDR3 sequences, about 3% of them appearing once. In this sample, this clonotype turned up many times. Per germline, CDR1 SNHLY and CDR2 FYNNEI. CDR3 length: 13 amino acids. Trimming took 7 bases from V and 0 from J, leaving 9 bases between them. This specimen consisted of CD4+ T cells sorted from PBMCs, obtained 10 days after the yellow fever booster vaccination. This sequence originates from a man between 18 and 29 years old who received the YFV17D yellow fever vaccine. The chain has TRBV2 and TRBJ2-5; no clear D. CDR3 protein: CASNQLDQETQYF. For the CDR3, the DNA is TGTGCCAGCAATCAGCTAGACCAAGAGACCCAGTACTTC.